Listed below are T cell receptor beta chains from one sample, sequenced in a study of blood T cell repertoires in COVID-19. Clones were read by immunoSEQ multiplex PCR, and TCRdb kept only the in-frame ones, dropping some. This table has 410,000 or so clones, more than 80% appearing once. Sample: peripheral blood. Receptors originate from a woman aged 30 to 39 with active or convalescent COVID-19. The CDR3 runs from the conserved cysteine through the conserved F or W. The D gene is left open where the match is weak. Expanded clones get a size class; other rows say once, few or many, or leave the size out.

TRBJ1-2 TRBV7-6 NA TRBD1 CASSLGQGEIYGYTF TGTGCCAGCAGCTTAGGACAGGGCGAAATCTATGGCTACACCTTC
TRBJ2-1 TRBV6-6 NA NA CASSPGLFLSSYNEQFF TGTGCCAGCAGTCCCGGACTGTTCCTAAGCTCCTACAATGAGCAGTTCTTC
TRBJ1-1 TRBV6-5 NA TRBD1 CASSYSYGTGGPEAFF TGTGCCAGCAGTTACTCGTACGGGACAGGGGGCCCTGAAGCTTTCTTT
TRBJ1-2 TRBV6-6 few NA CASSYLEGAGYGYTF TGTGCCAGCAGTTACTTAGAAGGGGCTGGCTATGGCTACACCTTC
TRBJ1-3 TRBV25-1 NA TRBD1 CASSGDGTAQRNTIYF TGTGCCAGCAGTGGTGACGGGACAGCCCAGAGAAACACCATATATTTT
TRBJ2-7 TRBV6-6 NA NA CASSYTVGVGHEQYF TGTGCCAGCAGTTACACGGTAGGGGTCGGTCACGAGCAGTACTTC
TRBJ1-2 TRBV7-8 NA TRBD1 CASSLDRGYGYTF TGTGCCAGCAGCTTAGACAGGGGCTATGGCTACACCTTC
TRBJ1-5 TRBV10-2 NA TRBD1 CASSERAGGLPQHF TGCGCCAGCAGTGAGAGGGCAGGGGGCTTGCCCCAGCATTTT
TRBJ2-1 TRBV19 once TRBD1 CASSTTGTGSYNEQFF TGTGCCAGTAGTACAACCGGGACAGGGTCCTACAATGAGCAGTTCTTC
TRBJ2-7 TRBV10-1 NA TRBD2 CASSEGTRNRGSYEQYF TGCGCCAGCAGTGAAGGGACTAGGAATCGTGGCTCCTACGAGCAGTACTTC
TRBJ1-2 TRBV3-1/TRBV3-2 few TRBD1 CASSHGQGDYGYTF TGTGCCAGCAGCCACGGACAGGGTGACTATGGCTACACCTTC
TRBJ1-2 TRBV3-1/TRBV3-2 NA NA CASSQDPFTTANYGYTF TGTGCCAGCAGCCAAGACCCCTTCACGACAGCCAACTATGGCTACACCTTC
TRBJ1-2 TRBV6-5 NA NA CASSYAGRGSLGYTF TGTGCCAGCAGCTATGCGGGGCGTGGCAGCCTAGGCTACACCTTC
TRBJ1-1 TRBV7-8 NA NA CASSLMDINTEAFF TGTGCCAGCAGCCTAATGGACATCAACACTGAAGCTTTCTTT
TRBJ2-3 TRBV6-1 NA TRBD2 CASSDIAGRSTDTQYF TGTGCCAGCAGTGACATAGCGGGTAGAAGCACAGATACGCAGTATTTT
TRBJ2-7 TRBV7-2 NA TRBD2 CASSPTGTSGRFSYEQYF TGTGCCAGCAGTCCAACCGGGACTAGCGGGAGGTTTTCCTACGAGCAGTACTTC
TRBJ2-2 TRBV29-1 NA TRBD2 CSVELAGGFAGELFF TGCAGCGTTGAACTAGCGGGAGGGTTCGCCGGGGAGCTGTTTTTT
TRBJ2-7 TRBV7-8 NA NA CASSNTIGRSYEQYF TGTGCCAGCAGCAACACAATCGGCAGGTCCTACGAGCAGTACTTC
TRBJ1-2 TRBV4-2 NA TRBD1 CASSQPSGQGAGQYGYTF TGTGCCAGCAGCCAGCCCTCCGGACAGGGGGCAGGACAGTATGGCTACACCTTC
TRBJ1-2 TRBV25-1 NA TRBD1 CASRTQGEGGYGYTF TGTGCCAGCAGGACACAGGGGGAAGGTGGCTATGGCTACACCTTC
TRBJ2-3 TRBV10-2 NA NA CASSESPGTDTQYF TGCGCCAGCAGTGAGTCTCCCGGCACAGATACGCAGTATTTT
TRBJ2-7 TRBV4-1 NA TRBD1 CASSQEGTGLREQYF TGCGCCAGCAGCCAAGAAGGGACAGGATTACGCGAGCAGTACTTC
TRBJ2-1 TRBV10-1 few TRBD2 CASSPGLAGGEQFF TGCGCCAGCAGTCCGGGACTAGCGGGCGGAGAGCAGTTCTTC
TRBJ2-7 TRBV6-5 NA NA CASSTGDTSSYEQYF TGTGCCAGCAGTACTGGGGACACGAGCTCCTACGAGCAGTACTTC
TRBJ1-2 TRBV18 NA NA CASSERDTLNYGYTF TGTGCCAGCTCGGAGAGGGACACCCTAAACTATGGCTACACCTTC
TRBJ1-1 TRBV7-9 NA TRBD1 CASSRGQGPQNTEAFF TGTGCCAGCAGCAGGGGACAGGGGCCCCAGAACACTGAAGCTTTCTTT
TRBJ2-1 TRBV11-3 NA NA CASSAAGYEQFF TGTGCCAGCAGCGCGGCCGGCTATGAGCAGTTCTTC
TRBJ1-6 TRBV28 NA NA CASTKPGGGNSPLHF TGTGCCAGCACTAAACCGGGGGGAGGCAATTCACCCCTCCACTTT
TRBJ1-1 TRBV2 NA TRBD1 CASRGQGGETEAFF TGTGCCAGCAGGGGACAGGGGGGGGAAACTGAAGCTTTCTTT
TRBJ2-1 TRBV9 once TRBD2 CASSVELTPTSGDYNEQFF TGTGCCAGCAGCGTAGAGCTCACCCCGACTAGCGGAGATTACAATGAGCAGTTCTTC
TRBJ1-6 TRBV4-1 NA NA CASSPAGSYNSPLHF TGCGCCAGCAGCCCAGCAGGGTCCTATAATTCACCCCTCCACTTT
TRBJ2-2 TRBV7-9 NA NA CASTFGTFFGELFF TGTGCCAGCACCTTCGGGACTTTCTTCGGGGAGCTGTTTTTT
TRBJ2-3 TRBV11-2 NA TRBD2 CASSLRGGEYDTDTQYF TGTGCCAGCAGCTTACGGGGGGGAGAGTACGACACAGATACGCAGTATTTT
TRBJ2-7 TRBV6-5 NA TRBD1 CASSWDREKQYF TGTGCCAGCAGTTGGGACAGGGAAAAGCAGTACTTC
TRBJ1-1 TRBV5-8 NA NA CASSLFMNTEAFF TGTGCCAGCAGCTTATTCATGAACACTGAAGCTTTCTTT
TRBJ1-2 TRBV2 NA TRBD1 CASRQGAQGYTF TGTGCCAGCAGACAGGGGGCGCAAGGCTACACCTTC
TRBJ1-1 TRBV5-5 NA NA CASAGSFKSLGAFF TGTGCCAGCGCCGGGTCCTTCAAGTCACTAGGAGCTTTCTTT
TRBJ1-5 TRBV19 few NA CASSIMANLGSNQPQHF TGTGCCAGTAGTATAATGGCAAACCTTGGTAGCAATCAGCCCCAGCATTTT
TRBJ1-4 TRBV4-1 NA TRBD1 CASSQTGFNEKLFF TGCGCCAGCAGCCAGACAGGGTTTAATGAAAAACTGTTTTTT
TRBJ2-1 TRBV5-6 NA NA CASSAGLLSYNEQFF TGTGCCAGCAGCGCGGGACTTCTCTCCTACAATGAGCAGTTCTTC